The 30 T cell receptor beta chains given below trace back to one sample, sequenced in a study of beta chain features in type 1 diabetes. The study reverse transcribed the entire isolated RNA, so it sequenced expressed TCRB transcripts. The data were produced by immunoSEQ multiplex PCR, yet TCRdb's version contains in-frame clones alone and is incomplete. The sample consists of fewer than 400,000 clones, about a tenth of them appearing once. Their cognate antigens are unknown. Study observations and caveats: Moderately but significantly shorter TCRB CDR3s were found in Type 1 diabetes patients in all four CD4+ subsets.

Sequenced: central memory CD4+ T cells from blood. The origin of the receptors is a young man with type 1 diabetes.

This chain joins TRBV28 and TRBJ1-5; a weak D match, TRBD1 (5 bases). The CDR3 runs 13 residues. Germline CDR1 MDHEN, CDR2 SYDVKM. The germline V and J ends were trimmed by 4 bases and 5 bases, with 9 bases remaining between them. The chain's CDR3 is CASSSQGYQPQHF. The DNA of the CDR3 is TGTGCCAGCAGTTCTCAGGGATATCAGCCCCAGCATTTT.

This clone was recorded many times. The CDR3 here is CASSSGLPNNQETQYF. Written as DNA, the CDR3 is TGTGCCAGCTCATCAGGACTGCCAAACAACCAAGAGACCCAGTACTTC. The rearrangement uses TRBV18 and TRBJ2-5; perhaps TRBD2 as D (5 bases). CDR1 KGHSH and CDR2 LQKENI come from the germline V gene. The length of the CDR3 is 16 residues. V gave up 5 bases and J gave up 0 bases, with 16 bases separating them.

This clone showed up just a few times. V and J are TRBV5-1 and TRBJ2-5; maybe TRBD1 (5 bases). The V end lost 2 bases, the J end lost 5 bases, and 10 bases lay between the germline ends. The CDR3 covers 13 residues. CDR1 and CDR2 (germline): SGHRS, YFSETQ. For the CDR3, the DNA is TGCGCCAGCAGCTTCCAGGGTGACGAGACCCAGTACTTC. This encodes CASSFQGDETQYF.

The J gene is TRBJ2-6, the V gene TRBV5-6; the D gene is possibly TRBD1 (6 bases). Germline CDR1 SGHDT, CDR2 YYEEEE. The CDR3 contains 15 residues. With 4 bases removed from V and 2 bases from J, the gap between germline ends came to 10 bases. The CDR3 sequence is CASSLNRAGANVLTF. The CDR3 DNA follows: TGTGCCAGCAGCCTAAACAGGGCTGGGGCCAACGTCCTGACTTTC.

The rearrangement uses TRBV11-2 and TRBJ1-4, with 7 bases fitting TRBD1. Trimming at V came to 5 bases and at J to 0 bases, leaving 9 bases not matched to a gene. This CDR3 is built from 17 residues. Germline loops: CDR1 SGHAT, CDR2 FQNNGV. The CDR3 reads CASSLSGQSATNEKLFF. Written as DNA, the CDR3 is TGTGCCAGCAGCCTCTCGGGACAGTCTGCAACTAATGAAAAACTGTTTTTT.

V gene TRBV2 combines with J gene TRBJ2-1, with TRBD1 matching over 8 bases. This CDR3 has 14 residues. V shed 1 base, J shed 10 bases, and the junction held 6 bases outside the gene matches. CDR1 SNHLY and CDR2 FYNNEI come from the germline V gene. CDR3 in DNA: TGTGCCAGCAGTGAAGGGACAGGGCGCCCGGAGCAGTTCTTC. As protein: CASSEGTGRPEQFF.

This clone was detected many times. The sample carries other DNA sequences with the same CDR3. V gene TRBV7-9 combines with J gene TRBJ2-1; TRBD2 matches 11 bases. Losses at the gene ends were 5 bases for V and 3 bases for J; bases not matched to a gene: 3. The CDR3 sequence is 15 residues long. CDR1 SEHNR and CDR2 FQNEAQ come from the germline V gene (reference sequence). The CDR3 reads CASSRTSGGYNEQFF. In DNA, the CDR3 is TGTGCCAGCAGCAGAACTAGCGGGGGCTACAATGAGCAGTTCTTC.

This clone was seen more than once but under ten times. The chain joins TRBV15 to TRBJ1-4, with D perhaps TRBD1 (5 bases). The V gene lost 3 bases and the J gene lost 7 bases, with 12 bases spanning the gap. The CDR3 has 14 residues. In germline, CDR1 is LNHNV, CDR2 YYDKDF (reference sequence). CDR3 residues: CATSRTAEGEKLFF. In DNA, the CDR3 is TGTGCCACCAGCAGGACAGCCGAGGGTGAAAAACTGTTTTTT.

In its sample, this clone was seen a few times. The chain employs TRBV11-2 and TRBJ2-3, with D unclear. V lost 5 bases, J lost 3 bases, and 12 bases lay in between. CDR3 length equals 14 residues. Germline V gene sequence: CDR1 SGHAT, CDR2 FQNNGV. CDR3 DNA sequence: TGTGCCAGCAGCGCCCGTCTAGAGACAGATACGCAGTATTTT. Amino acids: CASSARLETDTQYF.

J is TRBJ1-1 and V is TRBV27; perhaps TRBD1 as D (6 bases). The CDR3 is 16 residues long. Per germline, CDR1 MNHEY and CDR2 SMNVEV (reference sequence). V was shortened by 6 bases and J by 5 bases, with 22 bases between the two germline ends. The CDR3 DNA sequence: TGTGCCAGCAGCGCTTGGAGACAGGACCCGAGGACTGAAGCTTTCTTT. It translates to CASSAWRQDPRTEAFF.

The rearrangement links TRBV11-2 to TRBJ2-3; D might be TRBD1 (6 bases). CDR1 SGHAT and CDR2 FQNNGV come from the germline V gene. The CDR3 sequence is 16 residues long. V lost 7 bases, J lost 4 bases, and 21 bases lay in between. CDR3 sequence (DNA): TGTGCCAGCAACGTTAATACAGGGATTGGGGCAGATACGCAGTATTTT. Amino acid sequence: CASNVNTGIGADTQYF.

The sample holds a few counts of this clone. This sequence joins TRBV2 and TRBJ2-7, with TRBD2 identical over 7 bases. V was pared by 9 bases and J by 4 bases, with 12 bases of the junction left unmatched. This CDR3 is built from 14 residues. Germline CDR1 and CDR2: SNHLY and FYNNEI. The DNA of the CDR3 is TGTGCCAGTGAGGGAGGGGTCGGGGAATACGAGCAGTACTTC. Its translation: CASEGGVGEYEQYF.

This clone was seen more than once but under ten times. The chain is built from TRBV5-1 and TRBJ2-3, with D perhaps assigned TRBD1 or TRBD2 (5 bases each). V dropped 4 bases and J dropped 5 bases, with 20 bases sitting between them. Germline loops: CDR1 SGHRS, CDR2 YFSETQ. CDR3 length: 16 amino acids. The CDR3 region has the DNA TGCGCCAGCAGCCCGCGGGCCAGCAAAGGGGAAGATACGCAGTATTTT. Amino acids: CASSPRASKGEDTQYF.

The chain recombines TRBV19 with TRBJ2-7; 10 bases are a match to TRBD1. Germline CDR1 is LNHDA and CDR2 is SQIVND (reference sequence). V was clipped by 5 bases and J by 2 bases; unmatched bases: 3. The CDR3 is 14 amino acids. The DNA for the CDR3 is TGTGCCAGTAGTCCCGGACAGGGGGCCTACGAGCAGTACTTC. Protein: CASSPGQGAYEQYF.

There are a few counts of this clone. At the DNA level, this CDR3 is encoded by other sequences in the same sample as well. The V call is TRBV7-2, the J call TRBJ2-5; the match to TRBD2 covers 11 bases. The V and J ends lost 1 base and 9 bases, in that order; junction bases with no gene match: 1. The CDR3 has 13 amino acids. Germline V gene data show CDR1 as SGHTA and CDR2 as FQGNSA. CDR3 loop: CASSLELAGAQYF. The CDR3, as DNA: TGTGCCAGCAGCTTAGAACTAGCGGGGGCCCAGTACTTC.

The chain joins TRBV9 to TRBJ1-2; TRBD1 matches 12 bases. The CDR3 is 16 amino acids. From germline, CDR1 is SGDLS and CDR2 YYNGEE. With 3 bases clipped from V and 8 bases from J, the junction kept 11 bases outside the gene matches. CDR3 sequence: CASSAPTGTGGRGYTF. Written as DNA, the CDR3 is TGTGCCAGCAGCGCCCCGACCGGGACAGGGGGCCGAGGCTACACCTTC.

This clone was counted between two and nine times. V gene TRBV4-2 combines with J gene TRBJ1-1, with a tentative D call TRBD1 (5 bases). The V gene's germline CDR1 is LGHNA and CDR2 YNFKEQ. This CDR3 contains 16 residues. Trimming stripped 1 base from V and 4 bases from J, with 16 bases between. The CDR3 region has the DNA TGTGCCAGCAGCCAAGTCTCCATTACGGGGGGCACTGAAGCTTTCTTT. It is translated as CASSQVSITGGTEAFF.

There are a few counts of this clone. The genes are TRBV28 and TRBJ2-7; D remains unclear. Germline V gene lookup returns CDR1 MDHEN and CDR2 SYDVKM. Trimming shortened V by 8 bases and J by 4 bases, and 12 bases separated the two germline ends. The length of the CDR3 is 12 residues. CDR3: CASAQWGYEQYF. The CDR3 coding sequence is TGTGCCAGCGCCCAATGGGGATACGAGCAGTACTTC.

This clone was seen only a few times. The genes are TRBV5-6 and TRBJ2-1; no clear D. From germline, CDR1 is SGHDT and CDR2 YYEEEE. This CDR3 spans 13 amino acids. Trimming took off 2 bases at V and 2 bases at J, with 5 bases between the two ends. The CDR3 coding sequence is TGTGCCAGCAGCTTCGAACCCTACAATGAGCAGTTCTTC. Protein product: CASSFEPYNEQFF. Looking up the rest from reference TRBV5-6 and TRBJ2-1 gives the full variable domain: DAGVTQSPTHLIKTRGQQVTLRCSPKSGHDTVSWYQQALGQGPQFIFQYYEEEERQRGNFPDRFSGHQFPNYSSELNVNALLLGDSALYLCASSFEPYNEQFFGPGTRLTVL.

This clone was observed a few times. The chain joins TRBV7-9 to TRBJ1-3, with D perhaps TRBD1 (5 bases). Trimming stripped 3 bases from V and 0 bases from J, with 9 bases between. Germline V lookup: CDR1 SEHNR, CDR2 FQNEAQ (reference sequence). There are 15 residues in the CDR3. CDR3 residues: CASSFQGFSGNTIYF. The CDR3 DNA follows: TGTGCCAGCAGCTTTCAGGGCTTCTCTGGAAACACCATATATTTT.

The V gene is TRBV4-3, the J gene TRBJ2-3; D remains unclear. This CDR3 is 13 amino acids long. Per the germline V gene, CDR1 is LGHNA and CDR2 is YSLEER. Trimming took off 5 bases at V and 0 bases at J, with 6 bases between the two ends. CDR3 protein: CASSSTSTDTQYF. The CDR3 coding sequence is TGCGCCAGCAGCTCGACTAGCACAGATACGCAGTATTTT.

A few counts support this clone. The chain joins TRBV6-1 to TRBJ1-2; D unclear. The germline V gene encodes CDR1 MNHNS and CDR2 SASEGT. Trimming cost V 9 bases and J 3 bases, with 17 bases left between them. CDR3 length equals 14 residues. The CDR3 DNA sequence: TGTGCCAGTCTCGAGGAGGGTCATCACTATGGCTACACCTTC. Translation gives CASLEEGHHYGYTF.

This clone has only a few counts. Given a far larger clone just one base away, this is likely a sequencing read error. The chain uses TRBV11-3 and TRBJ2-7; D gene ambiguous. This CDR3 is built from 13 residues. In germline, CDR1 is SGHNT, CDR2 YENEEA. Trimming removed 1 base from V and 3 bases from J, with 7 bases in between. The DNA for the CDR3 is TGTGCCAGCAGCTTAGGCAGCCTCTACGAGCAGTACTTC. Amino acids: CASSLGSLYEQYF.

This clone was detected ten times or more. This sequence joins TRBV18 and TRBJ2-5, with D uncertain. The V end was cut by 3 bases, the J end by 6 bases, with 8 bases between. CDR3 size: 12 residues. The germline gives CDR1 KGHSH, CDR2 LQKENI. The CDR3: CASSPQQKTQYF. CDR3 bases: TGTGCCAGCTCACCCCAACAAAAGACCCAGTACTTC.

Only a few counts were recorded for this clone. The CDR3 DNA sequence: TGTGCCAGCAGTCCCGACAGGGACCCTTTCGAGCAGTACTTC. Translation: CASSPDRDPFEQYF. This chain links TRBV27 with TRBJ2-7; 7 bases fit TRBD1. The CDR3 has 14 residues. Germline values: CDR1 MNHEY, CDR2 SMNVEV (reference sequence). J was trimmed by 6 bases and V by 5 bases; bases with no gene match: 10.

V gene TRBV7-2 combines with J gene TRBJ1-6, with TRBD1 matching over 7 bases. J gave up 9 bases and V 5 bases, and 10 bases lay outside the gene matches. CDR1 and CDR2 (germline): SGHTA, FQGNSA. The CDR3 consists of 15 residues. The CDR3 is CASSQSGQLGSPLHF. As DNA, the CDR3 is TGTGCCAGCAGCCAGTCGGGACAGCTCGGTTCACCCCTCCACTTT.

This clone has just a few counts. V is TRBV18 and J is TRBJ1-1, with D tentatively TRBD1 (6 bases). Germline lookup yields CDR1 KGHSH and CDR2 LQKENI. Trimming shortened V by 2 bases and J by 1 base, and 11 bases separated the two germline ends. The CDR3 length is 15 residues. The CDR3 region is CASSPTGNPNTEAFF. CDR3 bases: TGTGCCAGCTCACCAACAGGGAACCCGAACACTGAAGCTTTCTTT.

This clone was seen a few times. The rearrangement uses TRBV30 and TRBJ2-5, with D perhaps matching TRBD2 (5 bases). The V end lost 5 bases, the J end lost 9 bases, and 16 bases lay between the germline ends. Per the germline V gene, CDR1 is GTSNPN and CDR2 is SVGIG (reference sequence). This CDR3 contains 12 residues. Here the CDR3 reads CAWLSLGGPQYF. CDR3 nucleotide sequence: TGTGCCTGGCTTTCACTAGGAGGTCCCCAGTACTTC.

This clone was counted a few times. The chain has TRBV2 and TRBJ2-4; D remains ambiguous. CDR3 length: 13 amino acids. CDR1 SNHLY and CDR2 FYNNEI come from the germline V gene. With 5 bases removed from V and 4 bases from J, the gap between germline ends came to 9 bases. CDR3 DNA sequence: TGTGCCAGCAGTACCCAGGAAAAAAACATTCAGTACTTC. Its protein product is CASSTQEKNIQYF.

This clone was counted at least ten times. This sequence joins TRBV11-2 and TRBJ2-1, with D perhaps TRBD1 (6 bases). Trimming cost V 5 bases and J 5 bases, with 13 bases left between them. Germline loops: CDR1 SGHAT, CDR2 FQNNGV. This CDR3 comprises 14 residues. CDR3 in amino acids: CASSTRDTNNEQFF. The CDR3 DNA is TGTGCCAGCAGCACCCGGGACACTAACAATGAGCAGTTCTTC.